These T cell receptor beta chains were read from a single sample in a study of graft-versus-host responses after intestinal transplantation. Profiling relied on immunoSEQ multiplex PCR, and the TCRdb table lists in-frame clones only, not all of them. This table holds around 110,000 clones, roughly nine tenths found once. Their antigens remain unidentified. The sequenced sample was unstimulated CD4+ T cells sorted from spleen or lymph node cells, obtained before transplant. The receptors here all came from a human donor who was the organ donor for an intestinal transplant. CDR3s include the opening cysteine and the closing phenylalanine or tryptophan. D genes are given only for firm matches. Part of the rows lack a size; the others show once, few, many or a class for expanded clones.

clone_size	v_call	d_call	j_call	cdr3_aa	cdr3_nt
-	TRBV9	-	TRBJ1-5	CASSVAVREYLYSNQPQHF	TGTGCCAGCAGCGTAGCGGTAAGGGAGTACTTGTATAGCAATCAGCCCCAGCATTTT
-	TRBV4-2	-	TRBJ2-3	CASSPEWGVSTDTQYF	TGTGCCAGCAGCCCCGAATGGGGGGTGAGCACAGATACGCAGTATTTT
-	TRBV9	TRBD2	TRBJ2-3	CASSVTSGSSPDTQYF	TGTGCCAGCAGCGTCACTAGCGGGAGTTCGCCAGATACGCAGTATTTT
-	TRBV7-8	-	TRBJ1-2	CASSLAGFYGYTF	TGTGCCAGCAGCTTAGCGGGGTTTTACGGCTACACCTTC
-	TRBV5-1	-	TRBJ2-3	CASSLWGASTDTQYF	TGCGCCAGCAGCTTGTGGGGTGCTAGCACAGATACGCAGTATTTT
-	TRBV14	-	TRBJ2-6	CASSQVGGSGANVLTF	TGTGCCAGCAGCCAAGTCGGAGGATCTGGGGCCAACGTCCTGACTTTC
-	TRBV6-1	TRBD2	TRBJ2-3	CASSVAGATDTQYF	TGTGCCAGCAGTGTAGCGGGAGCTACAGATACGCAGTATTTT
-	TRBV5-1	-	TRBJ2-7	CASSPTGVSSYEQYF	TGCGCCAGCAGCCCAACGGGTGTTTCCTCCTACGAGCAGTACTTC
-	TRBV30	TRBD1	TRBJ2-7	CAWRNRGRYEQYF	TGTGCCTGGAGGAACAGGGGTCGATACGAGCAGTACTTC
-	TRBV5-1	TRBD2	TRBJ2-7	CAPSERGGWDEQYF	TGCGCCCCCAGCGAACGGGGGGGATGGGACGAGCAGTACTTC
-	TRBV5-6	-	TRBJ2-7	CASSSTDRGAQYF	TGTGCCAGCAGCTCGACCGATCGAGGGGCGCAGTACTTC
once	TRBV28	TRBD1	TRBJ2-7	CASSLLGRDRSYEQYF	TGTGCCAGCAGTTTACTGGGCCGGGACAGGTCCTACGAGCAGTACTTC
few	TRBV23-1	TRBD1	TRBJ2-4	CASSPTGAKNIQYF	TGCGCCAGCAGTCCGACAGGGGCCAAAAACATTCAGTACTTC
-	TRBV5-8	-	TRBJ2-1	CASTPRIYNEQFF	TGTGCCAGCACCCCTAGGATCTACAATGAGCAGTTCTTC
-	TRBV10-3	-	TRBJ2-7	CAISESTYSEQYF	TGTGCCATCAGTGAGTCGACGTATTCCGAGCAGTACTTC
-	TRBV2	TRBD2	TRBJ2-3	CASSDPGTSGMKSDTQYF	TGTGCCAGCAGTGATCCCGGGACTAGCGGTATGAAATCCGATACGCAGTATTTT
-	TRBV29-1	-	TRBJ2-5	CSVPTGTREETQYF	TGCAGCGTACCAACCGGGACGAGAGAAGAGACCCAGTACTTC
-	TRBV5-6	-	TRBJ2-2	CASSYRGSIKGPGELFF	TGTGCCAGCAGCTATCGGGGCTCAATAAAAGGGCCCGGGGAGCTGTTTTTT
once	TRBV6-7	-	TRBJ1-2	CASSYSSQGPCYGYTF	TGTGCCAGCAGTTACAGCTCCCAGGGGCCATGCTATGGCTACACCTTC
once	TRBV7-2	-	TRBJ1-4	CASSLVGATNEKLFF	TGTGCCAGCAGCTTAGTTGGGGCAACTAATGAAAAACTGTTTTTT
-	TRBV4-1	TRBD1	TRBJ1-2	CASSRSSTGGYGYTF	TGCGCCAGCAGCCGATCTTCGACAGGGGGCTATGGCTACACCTTC
once	TRBV19	TRBD2	TRBJ2-2	CASSMRPRTSGRAGELFF	TGTGCCAGTAGTATGCGACCCCGGACTAGCGGGAGGGCCGGGGAGCTGTTTTTT
-	TRBV7-2	-	TRBJ2-3	CASSLPRGTDTQYF	TGTGCCAGCAGCTTACCCAGGGGCACAGATACGCAGTATTTT
-	TRBV28	-	TRBJ1-5	CASISQGLSNQPQHF	TGTGCCAGCATTAGTCAAGGGTTGAGCAATCAGCCCCAGCATTTT
-	TRBV14	-	TRBJ1-4	CASSQDLPGITNEKLFF	TGTGCCAGCAGCCAAGATCTTCCAGGGATCACTAATGAAAAACTGTTTTTT
-	TRBV7-9	-	TRBJ1-3	CASSQQPARNTIYF	TGTGCCAGCAGCCAACAGCCGGCTAGGAACACCATATATTTT
-	TRBV6-1	-	TRBJ1-2	CASGAVNYGYTF	TGTGCCAGCGGGGCAGTAAACTATGGCTACACCTTC
-	TRBV19	-	TRBJ2-7	CASSTRTWGNYEQYF	TGTGCCAGTAGTACGAGGACGTGGGGGAACTACGAGCAGTACTTC